The rows below give T cell receptor beta chains drawn from one sample of a study of regulatory T cells in long-lasting Graves disease. TCRdb fed the multiplex PCR reads into MiXCR, producing one record per CDR3 protein. The table records some 560,000 distinct CDR3 sequences, 15% to 20% of them present only once. This same sample was also taken into another study, of T cells in Graves' hyperthyroidism and ophthalmopathy.

The input for sequencing was peripheral blood mononuclear cells (PBMCs), taken at new diagnosis, from a patient treated with antithyroid drugs. The source is a woman in her forties or fifties with Graves disease. Each CDR3 is given with its conserved first and last residue. The D gene is left open where the match is weak. A row's size may be missing; if present it is once, few, many or a size class.

d_gene	v_gene	abundance	j_gene	CDR3aa	CDR3nt
TRBD1	TRBV6-1	many	TRBJ1-2	CASTSDRGLNGYTF	TGTGCCAGCACCTCGGACAGGGGGCTTAATGGCTACACCTTC
TRBD1	TRBV6-1	many	TRBJ2-2	CASRAGTGNTGELFF	TGTGCCAGCAGGGCCGGGACAGGGAACACCGGGGAGCTGTTTTTT
TRBD1	TRBV20-1	many	TRBJ1-2	CSASTGGRDGYTF	TGCAGTGCATCGACAGGGGGCAGGGATGGCTACACCTTC
.	TRBV14	.	TRBJ2-5	CASSQVRGETQYF	TGTGCCAGCAGCCAAGTAAGGGGGGAGACCCAGTACTTC
TRBD2	TRBV18	.	TRBJ2-1	CASSPPGAGGINEQFF	TGTGCCAGCTCACCACCGGGAGCGGGGGGGATCAATGAGCAGTTCTTC
TRBD1	TRBV5-4	many	TRBJ1-1	CASSLQGEVTEAFF	TGTGCCAGCAGCTTGCAGGGGGAGGTGACTGAAGCTTTCTTT
TRBD2	TRBV2	few	TRBJ2-7	CASAPGGTYEQYF	TGTGCCAGCGCCCCGGGGGGGACCTACGAGCAGTACTTC
.	TRBV5-1	many	TRBJ1-1	CASKQAPLVNTEAFF	TGCGCCAGCAAACAGGCCCCGCTCGTGAACACTGAAGCTTTCTTT
TRBD2	TRBV5-1	many	TRBJ2-3	CASSEGTSGDTQYF	TGCGCCAGCAGCGAGGGGACTAGCGGGGATACGCAGTATTTT
.	TRBV27	once	TRBJ2-6	CASSSGLPGANVLTF	TGTGCCAGCAGTTCAGGGCTCCCTGGGGCCAACGTCCTGACTTTC
TRBD2	TRBV20-1	few	TRBJ2-1	CSARGGINEQFF	TGCAGTGCTAGGGGAGGGATCAATGAGCAGTTCTTC